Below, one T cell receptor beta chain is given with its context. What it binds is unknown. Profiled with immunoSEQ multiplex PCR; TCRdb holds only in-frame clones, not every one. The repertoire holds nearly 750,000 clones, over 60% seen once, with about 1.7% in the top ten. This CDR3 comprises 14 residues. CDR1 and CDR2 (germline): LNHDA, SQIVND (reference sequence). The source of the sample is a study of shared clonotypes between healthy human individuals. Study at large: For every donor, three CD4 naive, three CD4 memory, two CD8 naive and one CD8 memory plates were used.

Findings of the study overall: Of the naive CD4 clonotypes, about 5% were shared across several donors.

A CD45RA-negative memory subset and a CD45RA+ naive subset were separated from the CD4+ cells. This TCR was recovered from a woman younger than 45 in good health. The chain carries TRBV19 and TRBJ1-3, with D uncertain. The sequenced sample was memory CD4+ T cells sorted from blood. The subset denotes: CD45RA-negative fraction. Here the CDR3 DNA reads TGTGCAACAAGGACCGCTAACTCTGGAAACACCATATATTTT. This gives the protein CATRTANSGNTIYF. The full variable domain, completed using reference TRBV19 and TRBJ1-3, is DGGITQSPKYLFRKEGQNVTLSCEQNLNHDAMYWYRQDPGQGLRLIYYSQIVNDFQKGDIAEGYSVSREKKESFPLTVTSAQKNPTAFYLCATRTANSGNTIYFGEGSWLTVV.